This T cell receptor beta chain came from a study of blood T cell repertoires in COVID-19 (dated by TCRdb to the early 2020s). In the study overall: Samples from collaborators originated in the United States, Italy and Spain and spanned both the acute and convalescent phases of COVID-19. The prospective study material was composed of cDNA or gDNA derived from T cells, B-cell-depleted T cells, or PBMCs. Deeply sampled blood TCRbeta repertoires from subjects exposed to, actively infected with, or recovered from COVID-19 were included in the dataset. The repertoires were released in a freely available public database intended as a resource for research on the immune response to SARS-CoV-2. Samples came from the ongoing ImmuneRACE study (first 160 participants) plus 1,254 subjects from 6 global collaborators. Nearly every sample came with metadata listing a de-identified subject ID, COVID-19 status, age in years and sex. Where HLA class I and class II types were available, the types were taken from metadata supplied by the sample provider, not from assay-based typing. Points the paper makes about the study in general: Clinical and demographic metadata were provided uncurated, with the amount varying by source and participant.

At one collaborating source in Seattle, patients were enrolled during active infection and were followed longitudinally through the course of disease. Each collaborating institution followed its own protocols to collect whole blood in K2EDTA tubes. For TCRbeta analysis, collaborators shipped samples as frozen whole blood, isolated PBMCs, or DNA extracted from either of those sample types. TCRbeta CDR3 regions were amplified from genomic DNA by means of the immunoSEQ Assay, a bias-controlled multiplex PCR. Regarding the original processing steps: The number of nucleated cells in each sample was estimated from the amplification of reference gene primers within the assay. To quantify the absolute abundance of each unique TCRbeta CDR3 rearrangement, sequence reads were collapsed and filtered. Productive Simpson clonality was computed per sample as the square root of Simpson's diversity index over productive rearrangements. TCRdb took over this immuneACCESS table, retaining in-frame rearrangements with V and J assigned. Such tables are incomplete; in checked studies, under half of the missing clones stem from an unresolved V gene, and the remainder is unexplained. That table is the source of V, J and clone size, and D and trimming were worked out from the DNA. This sample is represented by about 34,000 clones; more than 65% of them were singletons. The ten largest make up around 3% of the sample.

As to this clone: Its recognized antigen is unknown. No quality values exist for individual bases; no much larger clone is one base distant.

Taken from the germline V gene, the CDR1 and CDR2 loops are SGHNT and YENEEA. At the junction V is shortened by 6 bases and J by 4 bases; bases outside the gene matches: 7. Measured from the cysteine to the phenylalanine, the CDR3 is 15 residues long. Only the CDR3 DNA is retained, 45 bases long and in frame from the first base. The TCR originated in a man between 65 and 80 years old with COVID-19, enrolled during active disease. The receptor chain draws on TRBV11-3 and TRBJ2-1, and 9 junctional nucleotides match TRBD2. Sequencing used peripheral blood. The nucleotide sequence reads TGTGCCAGCAGTACGAGACTAGCGGATTACAATGAGCAGTTCTTC. Its translation reads: CASSTRLADYNEQFF.